The rows below give T cell receptor beta chains drawn from one sample of a study of CD8 T cells in ankylosing spondylitis. Using its own MiXCR run on the 5' RACE reads, TCRdb lists one record per CDR3 protein. This table holds 400,000 or so distinct CDR3 sequences, around 26% found once. The sequenced material came from blood, either unsorted or a sorted T cell fraction (not recorded which). The receptors derive from a male donor with ankylosing spondylitis. Each CDR3 is given with its conserved first and last residue. The D gene is left open where the match is weak. Expanded clones are given a class, and other clones once, few, many or no size at all.

V	D	size	J	CDR3	DNA
TRBV20-1	TRBD1	NA	TRBJ2-1	CSRSGTGFNEQFF	TGCAGCCGGTCCGGGACAGGGTTCAATGAGCAGTTCTTC
TRBV30	NA	NA	TRBJ2-1	CAWRLLTGNEQFF	TGTGCCTGGAGACTGCTTACGGGGAATGAGCAGTTCTTC
TRBV18	NA	NA	TRBJ2-5	CASSPAWETQYF	TGTGCCAGCTCACCCGCTTGGGAGACCCAGTACTTC
TRBV5-1	NA	NA	TRBJ2-1	CASSFRGGDEQFF	TGCGCCAGCAGCTTTAGGGGGGGCGATGAGCAGTTCTTC
TRBV5-1	TRBD2	NA	TRBJ2-1	CASSWLAGGPDEQFF	TGCGCCAGCAGCTGGCTAGCGGGAGGGCCAGATGAGCAGTTCTTC
TRBV5-1	NA	many	TRBJ2-1	CASSSGPGSSYNEQFF	TGCGCCAGCAGCTCAGGGCCAGGGAGCTCCTACAATGAGCAGTTCTTC
TRBV7-6	TRBD1	NA	TRBJ1-1	CASSKRAGGVNTEAFF	TGTGCCAGCAGCAAAAGAGCAGGGGGAGTGAACACTGAAGCTTTCTTT
TRBV20-1	TRBD2	many	TRBJ2-4	CSAHIAGGAKNIQYF	TGCAGTGCTCATATAGCGGGAGGCGCCAAAAACATTCAGTACTTC
TRBV4-1	TRBD1	NA	TRBJ1-5	CASSPGQLGRPQHF	TGCGCCAGCAGCCCGGGACAGCTTGGGAGGCCCCAGCATTTT
TRBV19	TRBD1	NA	TRBJ1-5	CASSGTDQPQHF	TGTGCCAGTAGCGGGACAGATCAGCCCCAGCATTTT
TRBV10-3	NA	NA	TRBJ2-3	CAISELARRDTQYF	TGTGCCATCAGTGAGCTAGCCAGGAGAGATACGCAGTATTTT
TRBV12-3/TRBV12-4	TRBD1	NA	TRBJ1-2	CASSWDRDYGYTF	TGTGCCAGCAGTTGGGACAGGGACTATGGCTACACCTTC
TRBV5-1	TRBD2	NA	TRBJ2-5	CASSLSSGRASQETQYF	TGCGCCAGCAGCTTGTCTAGCGGGAGGGCCAGCCAAGAGACCCAGTACTTC
TRBV12-3/TRBV12-4	NA	many	TRBJ2-3	CASGQDTDTQYF	TGTGCCAGCGGACAAGACACAGATACGCAGTATTTT
TRBV7-8	NA	NA	TRBJ1-5	CASSLRRGVNQPQHF	TGTGCCAGCAGCCTCCGGCGGGGGGTTAATCAGCCCCAGCATTTT
TRBV20-1	NA	few	TRBJ1-4	CSARRAVGNEKLFF	TGCAGTGCCAGGCGGGCAGTCGGTAACGAAAAACTGTTTTTT
TRBV24-1	NA	NA	TRBJ1-2	CATSDLGSSDYGYTF	TGTGCCACCAGTGATTTGGGGAGTTCTGACTATGGCTACACCTTC
TRBV5-1	NA	NA	TRBJ2-1	CASSPGSPGNEQFF	TGCGCCAGCAGCCCGGGAAGCCCGGGCAATGAGCAGTTCTTC
TRBV20-1	NA	few	TRBJ1-5	CSLHRGLNQPQHF	TGCAGTCTACACCGGGGCTTAAATCAGCCCCAGCATTTT
TRBV29-1	TRBD2	NA	TRBJ2-3	CSVGTSGNTDTQYF	TGCAGCGTTGGTACTAGCGGAAACACAGATACGCAGTATTTT
TRBV7-2	NA	few	TRBJ1-5	CASSPDSLNSNQPQHF	TGTGCCAGCAGCCCGGACAGCCTAAATAGCAATCAGCCCCAGCATTTT
TRBV11-2	NA	NA	TRBJ1-2	CASSLGTAVNRNQLGYTF	TGTGCCAGCAGCTTAGGAACCGCGGTAAACAGGAATCAGTTGGGCTACACCTTC
TRBV20-1	NA	NA	TRBJ2-7	CSALDHRSTYEQYF	TGCAGTGCCCTAGATCATCGCAGTACCTACGAGCAGTACTTC
TRBV7-8	TRBD1	few	TRBJ2-3	CASSSGQGFLDTQYF	TGTGCCAGCAGCTCAGGACAGGGCTTTTTGGATACGCAGTATTTT
TRBV24-1	NA	NA	TRBJ1-5	CATSPHGTGNQPQHF	TGTGCCACCAGTCCCCATGGGACGGGCAATCAGCCCCAGCATTTT
TRBV11-2	TRBD1	few	TRBJ2-1	CASSPRTGSSEQFF	TGTGCCAGCAGCCCCCGGACAGGGAGTAGTGAGCAGTTCTTC
TRBV7-2	NA	NA	TRBJ2-7	CASSLRPGEQYF	TGTGCCAGCAGCTTAAGACCGGGGGAGCAGTACTTC
TRBV20-1	NA	NA	TRBJ2-1	CSARAPSNYEQFF	TGCAGTGCTAGAGCTCCTAGTAATTATGAGCAGTTCTTC
TRBV12-3/TRBV12-4	NA	NA	TRBJ1-5	CASRPVRMAQHF	TGTGCCAGCAGGCCGGTTCGGATGGCCCAGCATTTT